This T cell receptor (beta chain) came from a study of blood T cell repertoires in COVID-19. Per the germline V gene, CDR1 is MDHEN and CDR2 is SYDVKM. The CDR3 is 12 residues long. V dropped 1 base and J dropped 8 bases, with 8 bases sitting between them. Repertoires were generated with immunoSEQ multiplex PCR, while TCRdb's copy carries only in-frame clones and drops some. This table holds some 66,000 clones, approximately 88% found once. The V gene is TRBV28, the J gene TRBJ1-2; D is possibly TRBD1 (5 bases). This receptor was identified in a woman aged 60-70 years with acute or convalescent COVID-19. The specimen sequenced was peripheral blood. CDR3: CASSLSGSGYTF. The CDR3 coding sequence is TGTGCCAGCAGTTTATCAGGGTCCGGCTACACCTTC.